The rows below give T cell receptor beta chains drawn from one sample of a study of T cells in localized non-small cell lung cancer. Data came from immunoSEQ multiplex PCR; TCRdb stores just in-frame clones and leaves some out. The sample contains around 54,000 clones, more than 80% of which appear only once. This specimen was peripheral blood, taken before any cancer treatment. These receptors were obtained from a male donor aged 60 or over with stage III squamous cell lung carcinoma. Both conserved end residues are part of each CDR3. Each record gives: J gene, D gene, V gene, clone size, CDR3 length, CDR3 DNA, CDR3 protein. The D gene is left open where the match is weak. Clone size, where shown, is once, few, many, or a class for clones that have expanded.

TRBJ1-5 - TRBV2 - 15 TGTGCCAGCAGTGAAAGTGGGGGGAACAATCAGCCCCAGCATTTT CASSESGGNNQPQHF
TRBJ1-1 - TRBV5-4 few 12 TGTGCCAGCAGCGCAGACAGGTTTGAAGCTTTCTTT CASSADRFEAFF
TRBJ1-5 - TRBV7-6 - 14 TGTGCCAGCAGCTTAGGCACGAGCGGTCAGCCCCAGCATTTT CASSLGTSGQPQHF
TRBJ2-7 TRBD1 TRBV5-4 - 15 TGTGCCAGCAGCCAAACAGGGGGCCGGGGGGACGAGCAGTACTTC CASSQTGGRGDEQYF
TRBJ2-2 TRBD2 TRBV2 - 15 TGTGCCAGCGACCCTAGCGGGAGAAAAACCGGGGAGCTGTTTTTT CASDPSGRKTGELFF
TRBJ2-3 - TRBV5-4 - 16 TGTGCCAGCAGCAACCGCCAGGGATTTAGGACAGATACGCAGTATTTT CASSNRQGFRTDTQYF
TRBJ2-1 TRBD2 TRBV10-2 - 18 TGCGCCAGCAGTACACTTAGCGGGGGGGTAGGTTCCCACAATGAGCAGTTCTTC CASSTLSGGVGSHNEQFF
TRBJ2-7 TRBD2 TRBV4-3 - 16 TGCGCCAGCAGCCGCACCCGACTAGCGGGGCTTCACGAGCAGTACTTC CASSRTRLAGLHEQYF
TRBJ2-3 - TRBV30 - 15 TGTGCCTGGAGTCCCTCATTAGATCCCGAAGATACGCAGTATTTT CAWSPSLDPEDTQYF
TRBJ2-3 - TRBV9 - 15 TGTGCCAGCAGCGTAGAAACTTCTAGCACAGATACGCAGTATTTT CASSVETSSTDTQYF
TRBJ1-5 - TRBV7-2 - 12 TGTGCCAGCCGCAGGGGCGATCAGCCCCAGCATTTT CASRRGDQPQHF
TRBJ2-5 TRBD1 TRBV6-1 - 14 TGTGCCAGCAGGCGACAGGGGTACCAAGAGACCCAGTACTTC CASRRQGYQETQYF
TRBJ2-5 - TRBV9 - 15 TGTGCCAGCAGCGTAGGTGGTCTGGGGAGAGAGACCCAGTACTTC CASSVGGLGRETQYF
TRBJ2-1 TRBD2 TRBV5-1 - 16 TGCGCCAGCAGCTTTGGCGGGGGGGCAACCTACAATGAGCAGTTCTTC CASSFGGGATYNEQFF
TRBJ1-6 TRBD1 TRBV4-2 - 17 TGTGCCAGCAGCCAAGAACCGGCGGGACAGGGTGAGACACCCCTCCACTTT CASSQEPAGQGETPLHF
TRBJ2-7 TRBD1 TRBV5-1 - 14 TGCGCCAGCAGCACACAGGGGGCGCCCAACGAGCAGTACTTC CASSTQGAPNEQYF
TRBJ2-7 - TRBV4-2 - 13 TGTGCCAGCAGCCAAGATCGCGCCTACGAGCAGTACTTC CASSQDRAYEQYF
TRBJ1-1 - TRBV5-8 - 13 TGTGCCAGCAGATTCGGGGTGAACACTGAAGCTTTCTTT CASRFGVNTEAFF
TRBJ1-1 TRBD1 TRBV19 - 14 TGTGCCAGCCAAATGGGACAGAGTACAAGTGAAGCTTTCTTT CASQMGQSTSEAFF
TRBJ2-5 - TRBV7-2 - 11 TGTGCCAGCAGCTTTCGGTCCTCCCAGTACTTC CASSFRSSQYF
TRBJ2-1 TRBD2 TRBV11-2 - 17 TGTGCCAGCAGCTTAGACCATCGGACTAGTTTTATTCATGAGCAGTTCTTC CASSLDHRTSFIHEQFF
TRBJ1-5 - TRBV7-6 - 15 TGTGCCAGCAGCTTAGGACGGAATAGCAATCAGCCCCAGCATTTT CASSLGRNSNQPQHF
TRBJ2-7 - TRBV7-9 - 14 TGTGCCAGCAGCGCGCCGGGCCCCTCTTATGTGCAGTACTTC CASSAPGPSYVQYF
TRBJ1-1 TRBD1 TRBV7-2 few 14 TGTGCCAGCAGCGCCAGGGGGCTAGGGACTGAAGCTTTCTTT CASSARGLGTEAFF
TRBJ2-1 - TRBV30 - 14 TGTGCCTGGAGTCTGTCGAGCTCCTACAATGAGCAGTTCTTC CAWSLSSSYNEQFF
TRBJ1-4 - TRBV7-2 few 15 TGTGCCAGCAGCTTAGAGAGGGTTACCAATGAAAAACTGTTTTTT CASSLERVTNEKLFF